A selection of T cell receptor beta chains follows, all from one sample in a study of blood T cell repertoires in COVID-19. Sequencing was performed with immunoSEQ multiplex PCR; in TCRdb, only in-frame clones are kept and a portion is missing. Among 45,000 to 60,000 clones listed, roughly four fifths were seen once. The sequencing input was peripheral blood. These TCRs come from a woman aged 60-75 years with acute or convalescent COVID-19. CDR3s include the opening cysteine and the closing phenylalanine or tryptophan. A D gene is named only where the DNA matches it firmly. Only some rows state a clone size, as once, few, many or a class for expanded clones.

d_call: TRBD2
v_call: TRBV3-1/TRBV3-2
j_call: TRBJ2-4
clone_size: -
cdr3_nt: TGTGCCAGCAGCCAAAGGTTTAGCGGGATAGCCAAAAACATTCAGTACTTC
cdr3_aa: CASSQRFSGIAKNIQYF

d_call: -
v_call: TRBV15
j_call: TRBJ2-3
clone_size: once
cdr3_nt: TGTGCCACCAGCAGAGACCGGACCCAAGGGGGTAGGCAGTATTTT
cdr3_aa: CATSRDRTQGGRQYF

d_call: TRBD1
v_call: TRBV19
j_call: TRBJ1-2
clone_size: -
cdr3_nt: TGTGCCAGTCAGACAGGGTTCTATGGCTACACCTTC
cdr3_aa: CASQTGFYGYTF

d_call: TRBD1
v_call: TRBV6-5
j_call: TRBJ2-7
clone_size: -
cdr3_nt: TGTGCCAGCAACCCGACAGGGGCCGGGTACGAGCAGTACTTC
cdr3_aa: CASNPTGAGYEQYF

d_call: -
v_call: TRBV4-2
j_call: TRBJ2-1
clone_size: -
cdr3_nt: TGTGCCAGCAGCCAGAGAAGCGGAAGCTCCTACAATGAGCAGTTCTTC
cdr3_aa: CASSQRSGSSYNEQFF

d_call: -
v_call: TRBV9
j_call: TRBJ1-1
clone_size: few
cdr3_nt: TGTGCCAGCAACCCATTAGTCCAGGGTAACACTGAAGCTTTCTTT
cdr3_aa: CASNPLVQGNTEAFF

d_call: TRBD1
v_call: TRBV25-1
j_call: TRBJ1-2
clone_size: -
cdr3_nt: TGTGCCAGCAGGGAGGGGGCAGGGGGCTACACCTTC
cdr3_aa: CASREGAGGYTF

d_call: -
v_call: TRBV3-1/TRBV3-2
j_call: TRBJ1-3
clone_size: -
cdr3_nt: TGTGCCAGCAGCCAAGGGGGGCCTGGAAACACCATATATTTT
cdr3_aa: CASSQGGPGNTIYF

d_call: -
v_call: TRBV10-3
j_call: TRBJ1-3
clone_size: few
cdr3_nt: TGTGCCAGCTACTCTGGAAACACCATATATTTT
cdr3_aa: CASYSGNTIYF

d_call: -
v_call: TRBV25-1
j_call: TRBJ1-5
clone_size: once
cdr3_nt: TGTGCCAGCAGTGCGTCAGGGGATCAGCCCCAGCATTTT
cdr3_aa: CASSASGDQPQHF

d_call: -
v_call: TRBV7-6
j_call: TRBJ2-5
clone_size: -
cdr3_nt: TGTGCCAGCAGCCAAGGGAGTGGTGGGGTCGAGACCCAGTACTTC
cdr3_aa: CASSQGSGGVETQYF

d_call: -
v_call: TRBV6-2/TRBV6-3
j_call: TRBJ1-1
clone_size: -
cdr3_nt: TGTGCCAGCAGTTTTGGGCAGCTGAACACTGAAGCTTTCTTT
cdr3_aa: CASSFGQLNTEAFF

d_call: TRBD1
v_call: TRBV19
j_call: TRBJ1-5
clone_size: few
cdr3_nt: TGTGCCAGTTCTCCGGGACAGGGGGCGGAGAGCAATCAGCCCCAGCATTTT
cdr3_aa: CASSPGQGAESNQPQHF

d_call: TRBD2
v_call: TRBV7-2
j_call: TRBJ2-7
clone_size: -
cdr3_nt: TGTGCCAGCAGTACTACGAGCGGGAGAGTGGGTGAGCAGTACTTC
cdr3_aa: CASSTTSGRVGEQYF

d_call: -
v_call: TRBV7-2
j_call: TRBJ1-2
clone_size: -
cdr3_nt: TGTGCCAGCAGCCGCGGGAGAAGGGGCTACACCTTC
cdr3_aa: CASSRGRRGYTF

d_call: TRBD1
v_call: TRBV12-5
j_call: TRBJ1-3
clone_size: -
cdr3_nt: TGTGCTAGTGGTCAGGGGACAGGGGCTTGGGGCGCCGGAAACACCATATATTTT
cdr3_aa: CASGQGTGAWGAGNTIYF

d_call: TRBD2
v_call: TRBV7-9
j_call: TRBJ2-3
clone_size: -
cdr3_nt: TGTGCCAGCAGCTTAGGGGCGGGAGTGCTAGATACGCAGTATTTT
cdr3_aa: CASSLGAGVLDTQYF

d_call: TRBD2
v_call: TRBV27
j_call: TRBJ2-2
clone_size: -
cdr3_nt: TGTGCCAGCAGTTTCGGTAGCGGGAGGGGACCCACCGGGGAGCTGTTTTTT
cdr3_aa: CASSFGSGRGPTGELFF

d_call: TRBD2
v_call: TRBV6-5
j_call: TRBJ2-5
clone_size: once
cdr3_nt: TGTGCCAGCATGGATTCGGGGGGGGCCCCAGAGACCCAGTACTTC
cdr3_aa: CASMDSGGAPETQYF

d_call: -
v_call: TRBV12-2
j_call: TRBJ2-3
clone_size: -
cdr3_nt: TGTGCAAGTCGCCCACGGGGTAGCGAGAGCACAGATACGCAGTATTTT
cdr3_aa: CASRPRGSESTDTQYF

d_call: TRBD1
v_call: TRBV9
j_call: TRBJ1-1
clone_size: -
cdr3_nt: TGTGCCAGCAGCGTTTTACAGGGGGCGGGCACTGAAGCTTTCTTT
cdr3_aa: CASSVLQGAGTEAFF

d_call: TRBD1
v_call: TRBV6-5
j_call: TRBJ1-1
clone_size: -
cdr3_nt: TGTGCCAGCAGTCCCCTTACAGGGGGCACTGAAGCTTTCTTT
cdr3_aa: CASSPLTGGTEAFF

d_call: -
v_call: TRBV23-1
j_call: TRBJ2-3
clone_size: -
cdr3_nt: TGCGCCAGCAAGGAGGCCGATGGCACAGATACGCAGTATTTT
cdr3_aa: CASKEADGTDTQYF

d_call: TRBD1
v_call: TRBV18
j_call: TRBJ2-7
clone_size: -
cdr3_nt: TGTGCCAGCTCACCACCGGGACAGCCTTCCTACGAGCAGTACTTC
cdr3_aa: CASSPPGQPSYEQYF

d_call: -
v_call: TRBV7-8
j_call: TRBJ2-7
clone_size: -
cdr3_nt: TGTGCCAGCAGCTTAGGACAGGAATCCGAGCAGTACTTC
cdr3_aa: CASSLGQESEQYF

d_call: TRBD2
v_call: TRBV7-2
j_call: TRBJ2-3
clone_size: -
cdr3_nt: TGTGCCAGCAGCACGGGACTAGCGGGGGGCACAGATACGCAGTATTTT
cdr3_aa: CASSTGLAGGTDTQYF

d_call: -
v_call: TRBV24-1
j_call: TRBJ2-5
clone_size: -
cdr3_nt: TGTGCCACCAGTGATTTTACACTCGGGAAAGAGACCCAGTACTTC
cdr3_aa: CATSDFTLGKETQYF

d_call: TRBD1
v_call: TRBV2
j_call: TRBJ1-1
clone_size: -
cdr3_nt: TGTGCCAGCAGCGGACAGGGGCAAGACGGCACTGAAGCTTTCTTT
cdr3_aa: CASSGQGQDGTEAFF

d_call: TRBD1
v_call: TRBV5-1
j_call: TRBJ1-5
clone_size: -
cdr3_nt: TGCGCCAGCAGCTTATTGGGGGCAGGGGGCGAGAGCAATCAGCCCCAGCATTTT
cdr3_aa: CASSLLGAGGESNQPQHF

d_call: -
v_call: TRBV6-5
j_call: TRBJ1-6
clone_size: -
cdr3_nt: TGTGCCAGCAGGGGGGGACGGTATAATTCACCCCTCCACTTT
cdr3_aa: CASRGGRYNSPLHF

d_call: -
v_call: TRBV9
j_call: TRBJ1-1
clone_size: -
cdr3_nt: TGTGCCAGCCGGGGGTTGGGCACTGAAGCTTTCTTT
cdr3_aa: CASRGLGTEAFF

d_call: -
v_call: TRBV5-1
j_call: TRBJ2-7
clone_size: -
cdr3_nt: TGCGCCAGCAGCTTGGGGGCGACGGCAATATCCTACGAGCAGTACTTC
cdr3_aa: CASSLGATAISYEQYF

d_call: TRBD1
v_call: TRBV2
j_call: TRBJ1-1
clone_size: -
cdr3_nt: TGTGCCAGCAGGGGGGACAGGGCTCGGAACACTGAAGCTTTCTTT
cdr3_aa: CASRGDRARNTEAFF

d_call: -
v_call: TRBV18
j_call: TRBJ2-7
clone_size: -
cdr3_nt: TGTGCCAGCTCACCATCCCTAGACTCCTACGAGCAGTACTTC
cdr3_aa: CASSPSLDSYEQYF

d_call: TRBD1
v_call: TRBV2
j_call: TRBJ1-2
clone_size: -
cdr3_nt: TGTGCCAGTCTAATCCGGGACAGGGTCGAGATTAACTATGGCTACACCTTC
cdr3_aa: CASLIRDRVEINYGYTF

d_call: -
v_call: TRBV28
j_call: TRBJ2-6
clone_size: -
cdr3_nt: TGTGCCAGCGAAAAGGGGGCTGGGGCCAACGTCCTGACTTTC
cdr3_aa: CASEKGAGANVLTF

d_call: TRBD2
v_call: TRBV7-2
j_call: TRBJ2-7
clone_size: -
cdr3_nt: TGTGCCAGCAGCTTAATAGCGGGGGGAGGCGAGCAGTACTTC
cdr3_aa: CASSLIAGGGEQYF

d_call: TRBD1
v_call: TRBV12-3/TRBV12-4
j_call: TRBJ1-2
clone_size: -
cdr3_nt: TGTGCCAGCAGTAGACAGGGAGATGGCTACACCTTC
cdr3_aa: CASSRQGDGYTF

d_call: TRBD1
v_call: TRBV11-2
j_call: TRBJ2-5
clone_size: -
cdr3_nt: TGTGCCAGCAGCTTAACCGACAGGGGAACCCAGTACTTC
cdr3_aa: CASSLTDRGTQYF

d_call: -
v_call: TRBV10-3
j_call: TRBJ2-4
clone_size: -
cdr3_nt: TGTGCCATCAGTGAGGACAGTTTAAAAAACATTCAGTACTTC
cdr3_aa: CAISEDSLKNIQYF

d_call: TRBD2
v_call: TRBV5-1
j_call: TRBJ2-1
clone_size: -
cdr3_nt: TGCGCCAGCAGCTTGTTGGCTAGCGGGACCAACAATGAGCAGTTCTTC
cdr3_aa: CASSLLASGTNNEQFF

d_call: TRBD2
v_call: TRBV9
j_call: TRBJ2-2
clone_size: few
cdr3_nt: TGTGCCAGCAGCGTAGGGGCTAGCGGGAGGACTGGCACCGGGGAGCTGTTTTTT
cdr3_aa: CASSVGASGRTGTGELFF

d_call: -
v_call: TRBV19
j_call: TRBJ1-4
clone_size: -
cdr3_nt: TGTGCCAGTCAACGGGGGGCAACTAATGAAAAACTGTTTTTT
cdr3_aa: CASQRGATNEKLFF

d_call: -
v_call: TRBV2
j_call: TRBJ2-6
clone_size: -
cdr3_nt: TGTGCCAGCAGTGTTCGCAGAGGCTCTGGGGCCAACGTCCTGACTTTC
cdr3_aa: CASSVRRGSGANVLTF

d_call: TRBD2
v_call: TRBV7-3
j_call: TRBJ2-7
clone_size: -
cdr3_nt: TGTGCCAGCAGCGCCGCGGGGGGCGGTTCCTACGAGCAGTACTTC
cdr3_aa: CASSAAGGGSYEQYF

d_call: TRBD1
v_call: TRBV18
j_call: TRBJ1-2
clone_size: -
cdr3_nt: TGTGCCAGCTCAACCGGGACAGGGGCCCTTCGTGGCTACACCTTC
cdr3_aa: CASSTGTGALRGYTF

d_call: -
v_call: TRBV28
j_call: TRBJ1-2
clone_size: -
cdr3_nt: TGTGCCAGCAGTCTGTCAGTCCTCTATGGCTACACCTTC
cdr3_aa: CASSLSVLYGYTF

d_call: TRBD1
v_call: TRBV5-4
j_call: TRBJ1-1
clone_size: -
cdr3_nt: TGTGCCAGCAAGGAGGGGGCGAGCACTGAAGCTTTCTTT
cdr3_aa: CASKEGASTEAFF

d_call: -
v_call: TRBV28
j_call: TRBJ1-1
clone_size: -
cdr3_nt: TGTGCCAGCAGGAGGCCGATTAGGAGCAGAGCCGAGTACACTGAAGCTTTCTTT
cdr3_aa: CASRRPIRSRAEYTEAFF

d_call: -
v_call: TRBV7-9
j_call: TRBJ2-5
clone_size: -
cdr3_nt: TGTGCCAGCAGCTTATTCGCCTCAGTACAAGAGACCCAGTACTTC
cdr3_aa: CASSLFASVQETQYF